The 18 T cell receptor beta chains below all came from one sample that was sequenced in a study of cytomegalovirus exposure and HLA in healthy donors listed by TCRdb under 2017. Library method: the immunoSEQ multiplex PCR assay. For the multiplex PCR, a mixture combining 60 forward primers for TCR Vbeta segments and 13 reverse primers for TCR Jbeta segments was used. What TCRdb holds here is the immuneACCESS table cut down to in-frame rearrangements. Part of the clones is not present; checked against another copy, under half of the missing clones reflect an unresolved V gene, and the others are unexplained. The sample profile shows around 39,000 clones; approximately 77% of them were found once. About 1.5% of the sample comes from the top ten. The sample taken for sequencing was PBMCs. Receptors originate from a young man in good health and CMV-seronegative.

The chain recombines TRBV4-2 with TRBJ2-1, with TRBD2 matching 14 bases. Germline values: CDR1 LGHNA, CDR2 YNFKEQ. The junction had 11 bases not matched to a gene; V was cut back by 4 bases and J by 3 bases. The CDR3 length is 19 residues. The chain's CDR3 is CASSRRLAGGGRVYNEQFF. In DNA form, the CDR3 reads TGTGCCAGCAGCCGCAGACTAGCGGGAGGGGGGAGGGTCTACAATGAGCAGTTCTTC.

The CDR3 is CAISKGDRDEQYF. The CDR3 region has the DNA TGTGCCATCAGTAAGGGGGATCGCGACGAGCAGTACTTC. J is TRBJ2-7 and V is TRBV10-3; D is perhaps TRBD1 (6 bases). The CDR3 has 13 amino acids. CDR1 and CDR2 (germline): ENHRY, SYGVKD. With 5 bases removed from V and 5 bases from J, the gap between germline ends came to 13 bases.

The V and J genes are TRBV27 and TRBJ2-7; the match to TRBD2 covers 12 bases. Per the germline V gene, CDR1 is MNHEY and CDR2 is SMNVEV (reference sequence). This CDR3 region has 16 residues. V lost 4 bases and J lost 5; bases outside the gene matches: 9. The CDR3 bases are TGTGCCAGCAGTTCCATCCTAGCGGGAGGGTTCCACGAGCAGTACTTC. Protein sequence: CASSSILAGGFHEQYF.

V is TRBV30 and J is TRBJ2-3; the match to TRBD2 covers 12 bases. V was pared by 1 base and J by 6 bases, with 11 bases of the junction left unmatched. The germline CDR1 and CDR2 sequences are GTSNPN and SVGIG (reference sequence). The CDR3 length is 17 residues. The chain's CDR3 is CAWSGGGLAGGTDTQYF. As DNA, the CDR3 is TGTGCCTGGAGTGGGGGGGGACTAGCGGGTGGAACGGATACGCAGTATTTT.

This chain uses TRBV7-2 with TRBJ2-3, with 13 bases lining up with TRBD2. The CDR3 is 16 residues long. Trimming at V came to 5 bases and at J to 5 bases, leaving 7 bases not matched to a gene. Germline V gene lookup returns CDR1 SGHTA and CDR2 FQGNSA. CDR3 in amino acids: CASSLRLAGGGDTQYF. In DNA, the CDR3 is TGTGCCAGCAGCCTCAGACTAGCGGGAGGTGGAGATACGCAGTATTTT.

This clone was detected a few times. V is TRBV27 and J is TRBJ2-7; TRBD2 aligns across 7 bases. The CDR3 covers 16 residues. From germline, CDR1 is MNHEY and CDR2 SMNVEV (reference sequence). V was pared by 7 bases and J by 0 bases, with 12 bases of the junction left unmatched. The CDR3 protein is CASTLKTGGYSYEQYF. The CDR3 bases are TGTGCCAGCACCCTAAAGACGGGAGGCTACTCCTACGAGCAGTACTTC.

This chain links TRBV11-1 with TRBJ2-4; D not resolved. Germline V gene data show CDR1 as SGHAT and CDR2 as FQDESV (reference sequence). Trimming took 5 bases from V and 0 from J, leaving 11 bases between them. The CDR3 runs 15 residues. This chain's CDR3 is CASSPEILAKNIQYF. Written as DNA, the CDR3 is TGTGCCAGCAGCCCCGAGATCTTAGCCAAAAACATTCAGTACTTC.

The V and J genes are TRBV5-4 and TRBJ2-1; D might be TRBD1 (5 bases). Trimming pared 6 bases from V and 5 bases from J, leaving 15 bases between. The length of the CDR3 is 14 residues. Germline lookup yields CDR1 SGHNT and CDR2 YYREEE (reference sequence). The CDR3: CASTTGLGDNEQFF. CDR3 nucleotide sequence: TGTGCCAGCACAACAGGTCTAGGAGACAATGAGCAGTTCTTC.

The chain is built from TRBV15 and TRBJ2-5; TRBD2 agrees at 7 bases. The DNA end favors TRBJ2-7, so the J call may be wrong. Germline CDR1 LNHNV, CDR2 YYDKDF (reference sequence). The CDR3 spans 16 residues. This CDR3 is CATSRGPGLSSYEQYF. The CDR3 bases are TGTGCCACCAGCAGAGGGCCGGGACTAAGCTCCTACGAGCAGTACTTC.

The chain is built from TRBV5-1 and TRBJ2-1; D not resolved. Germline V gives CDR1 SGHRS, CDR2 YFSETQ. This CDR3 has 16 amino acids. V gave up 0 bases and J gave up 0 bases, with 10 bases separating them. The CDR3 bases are TGCGCCAGCAGCTTGGCACTTCCGAGCTCCTACAATGAGCAGTTCTTC. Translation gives CASSLALPSSYNEQFF.

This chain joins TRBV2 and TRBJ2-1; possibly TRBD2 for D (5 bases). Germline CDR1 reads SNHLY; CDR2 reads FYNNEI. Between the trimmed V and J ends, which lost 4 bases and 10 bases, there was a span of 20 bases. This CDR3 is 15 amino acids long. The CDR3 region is CASSALGEKRTEQFF. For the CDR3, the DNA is TGTGCCAGCAGTGCCCTGGGAGAGAAAAGGACCGAGCAGTTCTTC.

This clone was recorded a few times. This CDR3 reads CASSLSAGTTYEQYF. CDR3 DNA sequence: TGCGCCAGCAGCTTGAGCGCGGGGACTACCTACGAGCAGTACTTC. The chain recombines TRBV5-1 with TRBJ2-7; 7 bases agree with TRBD2. The germline CDR1 and CDR2 sequences are SGHRS and YFSETQ. This CDR3 region has 15 residues. The V and J ends lost 1 base and 2 bases, in that order; junction bases with no gene match: 6.

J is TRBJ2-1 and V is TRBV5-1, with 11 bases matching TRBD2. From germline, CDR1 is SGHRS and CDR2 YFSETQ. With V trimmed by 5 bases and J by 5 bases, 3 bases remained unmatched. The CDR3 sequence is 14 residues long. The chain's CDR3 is CASRILAGDNEQFF. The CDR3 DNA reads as TGCGCCAGCAGGATACTAGCGGGGGACAATGAGCAGTTCTTC.

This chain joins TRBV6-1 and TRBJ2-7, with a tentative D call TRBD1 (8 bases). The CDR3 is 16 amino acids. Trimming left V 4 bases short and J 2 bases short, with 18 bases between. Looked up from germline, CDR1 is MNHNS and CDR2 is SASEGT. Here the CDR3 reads CASSGGGRGLTYEQYF. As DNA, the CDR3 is TGTGCCAGCAGTGGGGGGGGCAGGGGGCTCACCTACGAGCAGTACTTC.

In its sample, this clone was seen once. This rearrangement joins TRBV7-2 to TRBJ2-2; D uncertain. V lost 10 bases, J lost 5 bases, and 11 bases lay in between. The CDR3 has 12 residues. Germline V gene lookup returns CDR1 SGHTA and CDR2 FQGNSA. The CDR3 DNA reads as TGTGCCACCAAGTTTCGGACCGGGGAGCTGTTTTTT. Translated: CATKFRTGELFF. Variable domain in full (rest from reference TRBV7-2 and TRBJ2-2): GAGVSQSPSNKVTEKGKDVELRCDPISGHTALYWYRQSLGQGLEFLIYFQGNSAPDKSGLPSDRFSAERTGGSVSTLTIQRTQQEDSAVYLCATKFRTGELFFGEGSRLTVL.

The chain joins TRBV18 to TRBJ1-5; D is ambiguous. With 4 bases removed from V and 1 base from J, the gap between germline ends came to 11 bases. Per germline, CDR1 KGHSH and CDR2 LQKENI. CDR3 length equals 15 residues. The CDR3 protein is CASSRRTESNQPQHF. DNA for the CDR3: TGTGCCAGCTCACGGCGGACTGAGAGCAATCAGCCCCAGCATTTT.

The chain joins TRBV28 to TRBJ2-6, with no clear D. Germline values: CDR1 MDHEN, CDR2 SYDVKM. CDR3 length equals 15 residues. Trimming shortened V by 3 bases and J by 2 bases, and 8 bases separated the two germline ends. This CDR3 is CASSFGVTGANVLTF. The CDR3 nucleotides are TGTGCCAGCAGTTTCGGAGTAACTGGGGCCAACGTCCTGACTTTC.

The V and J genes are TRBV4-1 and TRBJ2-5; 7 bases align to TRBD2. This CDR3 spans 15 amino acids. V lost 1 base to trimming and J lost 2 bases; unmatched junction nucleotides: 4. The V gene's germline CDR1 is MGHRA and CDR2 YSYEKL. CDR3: CASSQGGGGQETQYF. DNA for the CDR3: TGCGCCAGCAGCCAAGGGGGGGGTGGGCAAGAGACCCAGTACTTC.